Presented here are 24 T cell receptor beta chains from one specimen sequenced in a study of OX40 agonist ivuxolimab in advanced cancers. Some clones are missing from TCRdb's copy, which holds only in-frame ones; the method was immunoSEQ multiplex PCR. The sample has roughly 48,000 clones, roughly 80% seen once; the top ten hold 1% to 1.3%. The sequenced sample was CD4+ or CD8+ T cells sorted from blood, obtained in a trial of the OX40 agonist ivuxolimab. The receptors derive from an adult with an advanced solid tumor such as melanoma, head and neck, liver or kidney cancer.

The rearrangement uses TRBV9 and TRBJ2-1; either TRBD1 or TRBD2 may fit D (6 bases each). This CDR3 spans 16 amino acids. The V end was cut by 4 bases, the J end by 8 bases, with 22 bases between. In germline, CDR1 is SGDLS, CDR2 YYNGEE. Here the CDR3 DNA reads TGTGCCAGCAGCATCCAGGGGAGGCTCCTCGGCGATGAGCAGTTCTTC. It codes for CASSIQGRLLGDEQFF.

The rearrangement links TRBV5-5 to TRBJ2-5; D could derive from TRBD1 or TRBD2 (6 bases each). Trimming took 3 bases from V and 3 from J, leaving 18 bases between them. This CDR3 comprises 16 residues. CDR1 is SGHKS and CDR2 is YYEKEE in the germline V gene (reference sequence). CDR3 DNA sequence: TGTGCCAGCAGCTCCATGGACTTCGGGGGCGAAGAGACCCAGTACTTC. Translation gives CASSSMDFGGEETQYF.

This clone has only a few counts. This chain joins TRBV19 and TRBJ1-5, with 7 nucleotides matching TRBD1. Germline V gene lookup returns CDR1 LNHDA and CDR2 SQIVND (reference sequence). The CDR3 is made up of 14 amino acids. The V segment lost 5 bases and the J segment 7 bases; nucleotides outside the gene matches: 8. This CDR3 reads CASSVIQGGQPQHF. CDR3 nucleotides: TGTGCCAGTAGTGTCATCCAGGGGGGCCAGCCCCAGCATTTT. Complete variable domain (other parts from reference TRBV19 and TRBJ1-5): DGGITQSPKYLFRKEGQNVTLSCEQNLNHDAMYWYRQDPGQGLRLIYYSQIVNDFQKGDIAEGYSVSREKKESFPLTVTSAQKNPTAFYLCASSVIQGGQPQHFGDGTRLSIL.

V gene TRBV11-2 combines with J gene TRBJ2-5, with 9 bases fitting TRBD2. The junction had 7 bases not matched to a gene; V was cut back by 0 bases and J by 11 bases. This CDR3 has 14 amino acids. Looked up from germline, CDR1 is SGHAT and CDR2 is FQNNGV. The CDR3 spells CASSLDWASGVQYF. The CDR3 DNA sequence: TGTGCCAGCAGCTTAGATTGGGCTAGCGGGGTGCAGTACTTC.

The chain combines TRBV18 with TRBJ2-7, with 9 bases matching TRBD1. CDR1 is KGHSH, CDR2 LQKENI, per germline. The CDR3 runs 14 residues. Trimming cost V 3 bases and J 3 bases; bases outside gene matches: 3. The CDR3 DNA sequence: TGTGCCAGCTCACCGGACAGGGGATACTACGAGCAGTACTTC. It translates to CASSPDRGYYEQYF.

The rearrangement joins TRBV7-2 to TRBJ2-1, with 13 bases that match TRBD2. The CDR3 consists of 18 residues. CDR1 SGHTA and CDR2 FQGNSA come from the germline V gene. J gave up 8 bases and V 5 bases, and 15 bases lay outside the gene matches. The CDR3 DNA is TGTGCCAGCAGCCATTGGACTAGCGGGAGACGGATTGTCGATGAGCAGTTCTTC. It yields the protein CASSHWTSGRRIVDEQFF.

This clone has just a few counts. This chain uses TRBV10-3 with TRBJ2-3, with unresolved D. V lost 6 bases and J 1 base, leaving 14 bases between the germline ends. The CDR3 spans 15 residues. Germline V CDR1 and CDR2: ENHRY, SYGVKD. For the CDR3, the DNA is TGTGCCATCAGGGGATCGCAAACGGGCACAGATACGCAGTATTTT. Its translation is CAIRGSQTGTDTQYF.

This chain connects TRBV11-2 to TRBJ2-1, with a tentative D call TRBD1 (6 bases). CDR1 and CDR2 (germline): SGHAT, FQNNGV. The CDR3 runs 16 residues. The V gene lost 5 bases and the J gene lost 1 base, with 15 bases spanning the gap. CDR3 loop: CASSPEGGVSYNEQFF. Written as DNA, the CDR3 is TGTGCCAGCAGCCCAGAAGGGGGAGTGTCCTACAATGAGCAGTTCTTC.

The chain is built from TRBV4-1 and TRBJ2-7; 7 bases are shared with TRBD1. The CDR3 is 14 residues long. J was trimmed by 4 bases and V by 1 base; bases with no gene match: 4. Germline V gene lookup returns CDR1 MGHRA and CDR2 YSYEKL. The CDR3 here is CASSQGDSKYEQYF. Written as DNA, the CDR3 is TGCGCCAGCAGCCAAGGGGACAGTAAATACGAGCAGTACTTC.

This chain joins TRBV19 and TRBJ2-7; D assignment may be TRBD1 or TRBD2 (5 bases each). Trimming shortened V by 7 bases and J by 4 bases, and 17 bases separated the two germline ends. CDR3 length: 14 residues. The germline CDR1 and CDR2 sequences are LNHDA and SQIVND (reference sequence). CDR3 in DNA: TGTGCCAGTACCCCCCGGACCGGGGCATACGAGCAGTACTTC. The encoded protein is CASTPRTGAYEQYF.

This rearrangement joins TRBV7-2 to TRBJ2-7; 12 bases line up with TRBD2. Per germline, CDR1 SGHTA and CDR2 FQGNSA. The length of the CDR3 is 14 residues. The J segment lost 4 bases and the V segment lost 7 bases, leaving 5 bases of the junction unmatched. For the CDR3, the DNA is TGTGCCAGCAACAGACTAGCGGGAGCTTACGAGCAGTACTTC. Protein sequence: CASNRLAGAYEQYF.

CDR3 sequence: CASSPTNRGSLDNEQFF. CDR3 DNA: TGTGCCAGCAGCCCAACGAACAGGGGTAGTTTGGACAATGAGCAGTTCTTC. The chain is built from TRBV7-3 and TRBJ2-1; 7 bases align to TRBD1. Germline V lookup: CDR1 SGHTA, CDR2 FQGTGA. V lost 5 bases and J lost 5; bases outside the gene matches: 15. The CDR3 is 17 amino acids. Full variable domain (missing parts from reference TRBV7-3 and TRBJ2-1): GAGVSQTPSNKVTEKGKYVELRCDPISGHTALYWYRQSLGQGPEFLIYFQGTGAADDSGLPNDRFFAVRPEGSVSTLKIQRTERGDSAVYLCASSPTNRGSLDNEQFFGPGTRLTVL.

This chain joins TRBV14 and TRBJ2-1; 13 positions agree with TRBD2. V was clipped by 1 base and J by 12 bases; unmatched bases: 3. Germline V gene data show CDR1 as SGHDN and CDR2 as FVKESK. The CDR3 is 14 residues long. CDR3: CASSQGTSGRPQFF. The CDR3 DNA is TGTGCCAGCAGCCAAGGGACTAGCGGGAGACCGCAGTTCTTC.

This clone came up a few times. The genes are TRBV6-4 and TRBJ2-7; D call uncertain. Between the trimmed V and J ends, which lost 7 bases and 3 bases, there was a span of 16 bases. Per the germline V gene, CDR1 is MRHNA and CDR2 is SNTAGT. The CDR3 extends over 14 amino acids. Here the CDR3 DNA reads TGTGCCAGCACCTCCGTCCATCTTTTCTACGAGCAGTACTTC. It translates to CASTSVHLFYEQYF.

This clone was seen more than once but under ten times. The chain combines TRBV5-1 with TRBJ2-2, with 7 bases lining up with TRBD2. J gave up 0 bases and V 2 bases, and 10 bases lay outside the gene matches. Germline loops: CDR1 SGHRS, CDR2 YFSETQ. This CDR3 spans 18 amino acids. Here the CDR3 reads CASSFGLWSGANTGELFF. CDR3 nucleotides: TGCGCCAGCAGCTTCGGTTTGTGGAGCGGGGCGAACACCGGGGAGCTGTTTTTT.

The rearrangement uses TRBV30 and TRBJ2-5, with TRBD1 identical over 10 bases. The CDR3 extends over 14 amino acids. With 4 bases clipped from V and 3 bases from J, the junction kept 5 bases outside the gene matches. Germline V lookup: CDR1 GTSNPN, CDR2 SVGIG (reference sequence). DNA of the CDR3: TGTGCCTGGATTCACGGGACAGGGGAAGAGACCCAGTACTTC. It translates to CAWIHGTGEETQYF.

Worth noting for this clone: In the same sample, other DNA sequences code for this CDR3. The CDR3 region is CASSRTSGYNEQFF. DNA for the CDR3: TGTGCCAGCAGCCGGACTAGCGGCTACAATGAGCAGTTCTTC. V usage is TRBV7-9 and J usage is TRBJ2-1; 10 bases match TRBD2. This CDR3 spans 14 amino acids. Germline V gene sequence: CDR1 SEHNR, CDR2 FQNEAQ (reference sequence). Unmatched junction bases numbered 1, after V lost 5 bases and J lost 3 bases.

CDR3 nucleotide sequence: TGTGCCAGCAACGCCCTCACAGGGGGAACGGAGACCCAGTACTTC. Residues: CASNALTGGTETQYF. The rearrangement links TRBV11-3 to TRBJ2-5, with 8 bases lining up with TRBD1. The length of the CDR3 is 15 residues. Germline trimming cut 7 bases from V and 5 bases from J; bases unmatched to any gene: 12. Looked up from germline, CDR1 is SGHNT and CDR2 is YENEEA.

The V call is TRBV7-8, the J call TRBJ2-5; D could derive from TRBD1 or TRBD2 (5 bases each). This CDR3 comprises 14 residues. V lost 4 bases and J lost 0, with 9 bases in between. Looked up from germline, CDR1 is SGHVS and CDR2 is FQNEAQ. The CDR3 loop is CASSSWGNQETQYF. CDR3 in DNA: TGTGCCAGCAGCTCTTGGGGGAACCAAGAGACCCAGTACTTC.

This clone was picked up a small number of times. The genes are TRBV28 and TRBJ2-2, with D possibly TRBD1 on 6 matching bases. The CDR3 has 14 amino acids. V lost 8 bases and J 1 base, leaving 11 bases between the germline ends. Germline V CDR1 and CDR2: MDHEN, SYDVKM. The DNA for the CDR3 is TGTGCCAGCCAGGGGTACATGAACACCGGGGAGCTGTTTTTT. Its translation: CASQGYMNTGELFF.

The sample holds a few counts of this clone. The rearrangement joins TRBV2 to TRBJ2-5; 10 bases align to TRBD2. This CDR3 region has 16 residues. Germline CDR1 reads SNHLY; CDR2 reads FYNNEI. J gave up 2 bases and V 4 bases, and 7 bases lay outside the gene matches. CDR3 loop: CASSGGLAVLQETQYF. CDR3 DNA: TGTGCCAGCAGTGGAGGACTAGCGGTCCTGCAAGAGACCCAGTACTTC.

The gene calls are TRBV4-3 and TRBJ2-3; D unclear. The CDR3 has 15 residues. The V end lost 2 bases, the J end lost 4 bases, and 13 bases lay between the germline ends. Germline V gives CDR1 LGHNA, CDR2 YSLEER. In DNA, the CDR3 is TGCGCCAGCAGCCAAAGTGTCGACTCCGCAGATACGCAGTATTTT. This sequence encodes CASSQSVDSADTQYF.

This clone was counted between two and nine times. This chain connects TRBV4-2 to TRBJ1-1; 10 nucleotides match TRBD1. V was clipped by 4 bases and J by 0 bases; unmatched bases: 11. Germline V gives CDR1 LGHNA, CDR2 YNFKEQ. The CDR3 is 18 residues long. The CDR3 nucleotides read TGTGCCAGCAGCCGAGCACCCGGTGGGACAGGGGTGAACACTGAAGCTTTCTTT. Protein sequence: CASSRAPGGTGVNTEAFF.

This chain links TRBV25-1 with TRBJ1-5; TRBD1 agrees at 12 bases. The V gene's germline CDR1 is MGHDK and CDR2 SYGVNS. The CDR3 runs to 17 residues. The J segment lost 2 bases and the V segment lost 3 bases, leaving 5 bases of the junction unmatched. CDR3 nucleotides: TGTGCCAGCAGTGAGGGGACAGGGGGCTGGGGCAATCAGCCCCAGCATTTT. Translation gives CASSEGTGGWGNQPQHF.